The following is a T cell receptor beta chain sequence with its context. Its antigen is not identified. This entry belongs to a study of cytomegalovirus exposure and HLA in healthy donors. Study results and limitations: In vitro confirmation showed a few CMV-associated chains to be CMV antigen specific. Certain indistinguishable V segments, among them TRBV6-2 and TRBV6-3, were excluded.

With 60 Vbeta and 13 Jbeta primers, the PCR was carried out. Data came from immunoSEQ multiplex PCR; TCRdb stores just in-frame clones and leaves some out. There are about 260,000 clones in the sample; around 65% occur only once, and 2% to 2.5% lies in the top ten. The CDR3 spans 18 residues. The germline V gene encodes CDR1 SGHNT and CDR2 YENEEA. Losses at the gene ends were 1 base for V and 3 bases for J; bases not matched to a gene: 10. Healthy donors of bone marrow made up the group. The chain combines TRBV11-3 with TRBJ2-5; 11 bases map to TRBD2. The source is a female donor in good health and CMV-seronegative. Sample: PBMCs. The CDR3 sequence: CASSLGHGLAGLKETQYF. The CDR3 DNA is TGTGCCAGCAGCTTAGGACACGGACTAGCGGGCCTAAAAGAGACCCAGTACTTC.